This T cell receptor (beta chain) was found in a study of T cell changes during pregnancy in multiple sclerosis. Profiled with immunoSEQ multiplex PCR; TCRdb holds only in-frame clones, not every one. Among roughly 69,000 clones listed, about 91% were seen once. V lost 10 bases to trimming and J lost 5 bases, with 15 bases between them. Germline CDR1 SGHNT, CDR2 YYREEE (reference sequence). The CDR3 length is 12 residues. V usage is TRBV5-4 and J usage is TRBJ1-1, with D possibly matching TRBD1 (6 bases). The sequencing here drew on CD4+ T cells from peripheral blood mononuclear cells, taken in the third trimester of pregnancy. The sequence was collected from a female donor in good health, enrolled as a control in a pregnancy study. The CDR3 coding sequence is TGTGCCGAGGGGGAAGTAGGGACTGAAGCTTTCTTT. Translating it yields CAEGEVGTEAFF.